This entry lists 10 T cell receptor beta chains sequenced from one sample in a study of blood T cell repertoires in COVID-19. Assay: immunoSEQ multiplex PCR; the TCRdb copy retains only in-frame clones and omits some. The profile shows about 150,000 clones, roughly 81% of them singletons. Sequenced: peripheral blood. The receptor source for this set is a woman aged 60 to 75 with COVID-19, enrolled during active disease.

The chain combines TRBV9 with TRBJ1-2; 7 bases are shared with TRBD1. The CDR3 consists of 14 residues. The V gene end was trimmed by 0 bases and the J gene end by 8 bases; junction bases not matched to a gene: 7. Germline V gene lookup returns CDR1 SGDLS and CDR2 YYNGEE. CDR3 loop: CASSVEGQTRGYTF. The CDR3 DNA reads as TGTGCCAGCAGCGTAGAGGGACAGACGAGAGGCTACACCTTC. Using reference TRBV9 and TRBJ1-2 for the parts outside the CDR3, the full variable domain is DSGVTQTPKHLITATGQRVTLRCSPRSGDLSVYWYQQSLDQGLQFLIQYYNGEERAKGNILERFSAQQFPDLHSELNLSSLELGDSALYFCASSVEGQTRGYTFGSGTRLTVV.

The CDR3 spells CASSRTGWSSGELFF. CDR3 sequence (DNA): TGTGCCAGCAGTAGGACAGGGTGGAGTTCCGGGGAGCTGTTTTTT. This chain links TRBV2 with TRBJ2-2; 8 positions match TRBD1. Looked up from germline, CDR1 is SNHLY and CDR2 is FYNNEI. The CDR3 length is 15 residues. Trimming at V came to 5 bases and at J to 6 bases, leaving 8 bases not matched to a gene.

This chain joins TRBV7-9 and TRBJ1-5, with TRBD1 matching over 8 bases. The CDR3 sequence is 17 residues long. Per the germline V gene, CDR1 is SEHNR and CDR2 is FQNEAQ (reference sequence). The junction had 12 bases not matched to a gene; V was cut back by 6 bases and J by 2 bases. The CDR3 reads CASRSGQGGSGNQPQHF. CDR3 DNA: TGTGCCAGCAGATCCGGACAGGGAGGTTCGGGCAATCAGCCCCAGCATTTT.

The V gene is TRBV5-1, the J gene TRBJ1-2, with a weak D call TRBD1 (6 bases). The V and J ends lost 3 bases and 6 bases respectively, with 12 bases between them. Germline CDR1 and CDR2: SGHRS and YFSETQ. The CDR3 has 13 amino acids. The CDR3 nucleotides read TGCGCCAGCAGCTATACAGGGTACGATGGCTACACCTTC. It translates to CASSYTGYDGYTF.

CDR3 residues: CAIRTGDTQYF. As DNA, the CDR3 is TGTGCCATCCGGACTGGAGATACGCAGTATTTT. This chain joins TRBV10-3 and TRBJ2-3; weak D call: TRBD2 (5 bases). Germline V gene sequence: CDR1 ENHRY, CDR2 SYGVKD. The CDR3 sequence is 11 residues long. V shed 8 bases and J shed 5 bases, with 8 bases lying between them.

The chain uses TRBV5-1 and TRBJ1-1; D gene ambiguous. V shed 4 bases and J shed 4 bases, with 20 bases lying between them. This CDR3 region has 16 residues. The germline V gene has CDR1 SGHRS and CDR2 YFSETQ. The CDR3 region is CASSPEMLFVGTEAFF. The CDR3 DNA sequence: TGCGCCAGCAGCCCGGAGATGCTTTTCGTGGGCACTGAAGCTTTCTTT. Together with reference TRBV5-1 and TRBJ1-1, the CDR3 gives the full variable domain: KAGVTQTPRYLIKTRGQQVTLSCSPISGHRSVSWYQQTPGQGLQFLFEYFSETQRNKGNFPGRFSGRQFSNSRSEMNVSTLELGDSALYLCASSPEMLFVGTEAFFGQGTRLTVV.

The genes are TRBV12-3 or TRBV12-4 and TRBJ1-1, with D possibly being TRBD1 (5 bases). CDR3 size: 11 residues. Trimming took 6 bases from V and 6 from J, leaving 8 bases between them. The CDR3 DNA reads TGTGCCAGCAGACAGGTATCTGAAGCTTTCTTT. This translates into CASRQVSEAFF.

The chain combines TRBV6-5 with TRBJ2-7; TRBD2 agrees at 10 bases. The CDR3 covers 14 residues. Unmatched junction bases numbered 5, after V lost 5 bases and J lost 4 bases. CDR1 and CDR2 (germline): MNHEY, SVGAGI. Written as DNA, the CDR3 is TGTGCCAGCAGTCCGCTAGCGGGAGTATACGAGCAGTACTTC. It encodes CASSPLAGVYEQYF.

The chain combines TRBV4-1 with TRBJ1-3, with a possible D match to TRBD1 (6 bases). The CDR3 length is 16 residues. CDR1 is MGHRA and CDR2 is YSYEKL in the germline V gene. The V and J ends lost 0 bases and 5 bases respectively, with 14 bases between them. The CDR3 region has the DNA TGCGCCAGCAGCCAAGATCTGGGCAGGGGACGAAACACCATATATTTT. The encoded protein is CASSQDLGRGRNTIYF.

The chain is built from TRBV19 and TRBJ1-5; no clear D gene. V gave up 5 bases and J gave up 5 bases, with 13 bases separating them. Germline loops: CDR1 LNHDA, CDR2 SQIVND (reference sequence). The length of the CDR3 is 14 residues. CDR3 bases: TGTGCCAGTAGTGACCGACATCTGGATCAGCCCCAGCATTTT. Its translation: CASSDRHLDQPQHF.